Following are 30 T cell receptor beta chains from one sample sequenced in a study of blood T cell repertoires in COVID-19. TCRdb's copy holds only in-frame clones and misses some; the assay was immunoSEQ multiplex PCR. The data show 100,000 to 150,000 clones, roughly 85% seen once. Sequencing was carried out using peripheral blood. The origin of the receptors is an elderly woman with COVID-19, enrolled during active disease.

The chain carries TRBV4-1 and TRBJ2-1; 13 nucleotides align to TRBD2. The length of the CDR3 is 17 residues. The germline gives CDR1 MGHRA, CDR2 YSYEKL. J gave up 6 bases and V 1 base, and 6 bases lay outside the gene matches. This chain's CDR3 is CASSQGRTSGSRNEQFF. The CDR3 DNA is TGCGCCAGCAGCCAAGGGAGGACTAGCGGGAGTCGCAATGAGCAGTTCTTC.

In this sample, this clone turned up once. The chain recombines TRBV7-3 with TRBJ2-3; maybe TRBD1 (6 bases). The CDR3 runs 13 residues. CDR1 and CDR2 (germline): SGHTA, FQGTGA. Trimming cost V 5 bases and J 11 bases, with 17 bases left between them. The CDR3 DNA reads as TGTGCCAGCAGCCCGGCTGGGACACCGTGGCAGTATTTT. This codes for CASSPAGTPWQYF.

This clone occurred once. CDR3 loop: CASSLGAGTVSGYTF. Written as DNA, the CDR3 is TGTGCCAGCAGCTTGGGGGCCGGGACAGTCTCTGGCTACACCTTC. This chain joins TRBV5-6 and TRBJ1-2; 7 nucleotides agree with TRBD1. The V gene end was trimmed by 0 bases and the J gene end by 7 bases; junction bases not matched to a gene: 9. The CDR3 totals 15 residues. CDR1 and CDR2 from the germline V gene are SGHDT and YYEEEE.

V usage is TRBV5-6 and J usage is TRBJ1-5; possible D gene TRBD1, 5 bases. The V end was cut by 4 bases, the J end by 0 bases, with 8 bases between. Germline CDR1 reads SGHDT; CDR2 reads YYEEEE. The CDR3 is 14 residues long. This chain's CDR3 is CASSDGGSNQPQHF. The CDR3 DNA is TGTGCCAGCAGCGACGGGGGTAGCAATCAGCCCCAGCATTTT.

For the CDR3, the DNA is TGTGCCAGCAGCTTGGCCAGCGGGCGCTCCTACGAGCAGTACTTC. As protein: CASSLASGRSYEQYF. This chain connects TRBV5-4 to TRBJ2-7; D might be TRBD2 (6 bases). Trimming removed 0 bases at V and 0 bases at J, with 10 bases between. This CDR3 region has 15 residues. Per the germline V gene, CDR1 is SGHNT and CDR2 is YYREEE (reference sequence).

The chain couples TRBV5-1 to TRBJ2-1; 7 bases map to TRBD2. The trim removed 4 bases at V and 8 bases at J, leaving 15 bases unmatched. There are 16 residues in the CDR3. Germline loops: CDR1 SGHRS, CDR2 YFSETQ. As DNA, the CDR3 is TGCGCCAGCAGCCCTACGACTAGCCCCCCGGGCGATGAGCAGTTCTTC. It encodes CASSPTTSPPGDEQFF.

In this sample, this clone turned up once. The chain joins TRBV14 to TRBJ2-7, with no clear D. The V end was cut by 5 bases, the J end by 3 bases, with 5 bases between. The CDR3 is 11 residues long. CDR1 and CDR2 (germline): SGHDN, FVKESK. CDR3 in DNA: TGTGCCAGCAGCTCTAACTACGAGCAGTACTTC. It specifies CASSSNYEQYF.

This clone has just one count. The chain links TRBV5-1 to TRBJ2-3; D gene uncertain. CDR1 is SGHRS, CDR2 YFSETQ, per germline. Trimming took 3 bases from V and 6 from J, leaving 11 bases between them. CDR3 size: 13 residues. DNA for the CDR3: TGCGCCAGCAGCTACCTCCCTAAGGATACGCAGTATTTT. Translated, it gives CASSYLPKDTQYF.

The V gene is TRBV5-6, the J gene TRBJ1-1, with 8 bases that match TRBD1. This CDR3 spans 16 amino acids. After removal of 2 bases from V and 1 base from J, the junction contained 7 bases not matched to a gene. Germline CDR1 SGHDT, CDR2 YYEEEE. CDR3: CASSFGQGAQNTEAFF. The CDR3 coding sequence is TGTGCCAGCAGCTTCGGCCAGGGGGCGCAGAACACTGAAGCTTTCTTT. Complete variable domain (other parts from reference TRBV5-6 and TRBJ1-1): DAGVTQSPTHLIKTRGQQVTLRCSPKSGHDTVSWYQQALGQGPQFIFQYYEEEERQRGNFPDRFSGHQFPNYSSELNVNALLLGDSALYLCASSFGQGAQNTEAFFGQGTRLTVV.

Written as DNA, the CDR3 is TGTGCCAGCAGGACAGGGGTTCAGCCCCAGCATTTT. This sequence encodes CASRTGVQPQHF. The rearrangement uses TRBV28 and TRBJ1-5; 8 nucleotides align to TRBD1. From germline, CDR1 is MDHEN and CDR2 SYDVKM. The CDR3 has 12 residues. Unmatched junction bases numbered 1, after V lost 6 bases and J lost 6 bases.

The V call is TRBV6-4, the J call TRBJ2-1, with 11 bases identical to TRBD2. The trim removed 8 bases at V and 9 bases at J, leaving 6 bases unmatched. The V gene's germline CDR1 is MRHNA and CDR2 SNTAGT. The CDR3 totals 13 residues. The CDR3 DNA reads TGTGCCAGCCGACTAGCGGGATCTGGTGAGCAGTTCTTC. It codes for CASRLAGSGEQFF.

This clone was observed a handful of times. The gene calls are TRBV10-2 and TRBJ2-1, with 11 bases identical to TRBD1. This CDR3 has 16 residues. Per the germline V gene, CDR1 is WSHSY and CDR2 is SAAADI. V was clipped by 2 bases and J by 3 bases; unmatched bases: 3. The CDR3 protein is CASSEGQGAIYNEQFF. DNA for the CDR3: TGCGCCAGCAGTGAGGGACAGGGGGCGATCTACAATGAGCAGTTCTTC.

V and J are TRBV6-1 and TRBJ1-6; the D is unclear. Trimming cost V 2 bases and J 10 bases, with 9 bases left between them. In germline, CDR1 is MNHNS, CDR2 SASEGT. The CDR3 extends over 13 amino acids. The CDR3: CASSEQQISPLHF. DNA of the CDR3: TGTGCCAGCAGTGAACAACAGATATCACCCCTCCACTTT.

V gene TRBV28 combines with J gene TRBJ2-2; perhaps TRBD1 as D (5 bases). The CDR3 length is 13 residues. In germline, CDR1 is MDHEN, CDR2 SYDVKM. The V end was cut by 9 bases, the J end by 4 bases, with 12 bases between. CDR3 protein: CASDTGVTGELFF. The CDR3 DNA follows: TGTGCCAGTGATACAGGCGTCACCGGGGAGCTGTTTTTT.

The rearrangement joins TRBV27 to TRBJ1-4; 7 positions match TRBD1. The trim removed 6 bases at V and 8 bases at J, leaving 9 bases unmatched. The germline gives CDR1 MNHEY, CDR2 SMNVEV (reference sequence). There are 14 residues in the CDR3. The CDR3 DNA sequence: TGTGCCAGCAGACTACAGGGGAGTCGGGAAAAACTGTTTTTT. This gives the protein CASRLQGSREKLFF.

The chain employs TRBV18 and TRBJ1-2, with 9 bases identical to TRBD1. This CDR3 spans 16 amino acids. The germline V gene encodes CDR1 KGHSH and CDR2 LQKENI. Trimming took 4 bases from V and 2 from J; bases not matched to a gene: 8. The DNA for the CDR3 is TGTGCCAGCTCACGAGGTTTCGGGACAGGGAACTATGGCTACACCTTC. Translated: CASSRGFGTGNYGYTF.

The gene calls are TRBV5-8 and TRBJ2-7, with no clear D. Deletions cut 4 bases from V and 1 base from J, with 15 bases between. Germline CDR1 SGHTS, CDR2 YDEGEE. This CDR3 is built from 15 residues. CDR3: CASSLPGARSYEQYF. The DNA for the CDR3 is TGTGCCAGCAGCCTTCCCGGCGCGAGGTCCTACGAGCAGTACTTC. The whole variable domain, remainder taken from reference TRBV5-8 and TRBJ2-7, is EAGVTQSPTHLIKTRGQQATLRCSPISGHTSVYWYQQALGLGLQFLLWYDEGEERNRGNFPPRFSGRQFPNYSSELNVNALELEDSALYLCASSLPGARSYEQYFGPGTRLTVT.

This clone was counted between two and nine times. The genes are TRBV5-4 and TRBJ2-3; TRBD1 matches 8 bases. J was trimmed by 4 bases and V by 4 bases; bases with no gene match: 5. From germline, CDR1 is SGHNT and CDR2 YYREEE (reference sequence). This CDR3 has 14 residues. For the CDR3, the DNA is TGTGCCAGCAGCCCACAGACAGGGGCAGATACGCAGTATTTT. Its translation: CASSPQTGADTQYF.

This chain joins TRBV2 and TRBJ2-2; no clear D. CDR1 and CDR2 from the germline V gene are SNHLY and FYNNEI. Trimming stripped 6 bases from V and 1 base from J, with 9 bases between. The CDR3 runs 14 residues. CDR3 residues: CASRVEENTGELFF. In DNA, the CDR3 is TGTGCCAGCAGGGTCGAGGAGAACACCGGGGAGCTGTTTTTT.

The gene calls are TRBV24-1 and TRBJ1-4; no clear D. The CDR3 spans 14 residues. V was cut by 4 bases and J by 2 bases, with 7 bases left in between. CDR1 is KGHDR, CDR2 SFDVKD, per germline. The CDR3 protein is CATSEPGTNEKLFF. The CDR3 DNA follows: TGTGCCACCAGTGAGCCAGGCACTAATGAAAAACTGTTTTTT.

The rearrangement links TRBV9 to TRBJ1-2; TRBD1 might be the D (5 bases). V lost 0 bases, J lost 0 bases, and 9 bases lay in between. There are 15 residues in the CDR3. Germline loops: CDR1 SGDLS, CDR2 YYNGEE. CDR3 residues: CASSVALGPNYGYTF. The CDR3 DNA reads as TGTGCCAGCAGCGTAGCTTTGGGGCCTAACTATGGCTACACCTTC.

V is TRBV11-3 and J is TRBJ2-2; TRBD2 aligns across 13 bases. Germline assignment: CDR1 SGHNT and CDR2 YENEEA. The V segment lost 5 bases and the J segment 7 bases; nucleotides outside the gene matches: 10. The CDR3 totals 17 residues. The CDR3: CASSPRTSGSRGGELFF. Written as DNA, the CDR3 is TGTGCCAGCAGCCCGAGGACTAGCGGGAGTCGGGGCGGGGAGCTGTTTTTT.

The rearrangement joins TRBV28 to TRBJ1-1, with TRBD1 matching 7 bases. The CDR3 runs 14 residues. Germline CDR1 is MDHEN and CDR2 is SYDVKM. Trimming removed 5 bases from V and 1 base from J; junction bases left unmatched: 4. The CDR3 coding sequence is TGTGCCAGCAGTGTAACAGGGGCGAACACTGAAGCTTTCTTT. This translates into CASSVTGANTEAFF.

This CDR3 reads CASSGGRAQYF. The DNA of the CDR3 is TGTGCCAGCAGTGGAGGGCGGGCACAGTACTTC. V and J are TRBV25-1 and TRBJ2-5, with a weak D call TRBD2 (5 bases). CDR1 MGHDK and CDR2 SYGVNS come from the germline V gene. This CDR3 region has 11 residues. Trimming took 4 bases from V and 11 from J, leaving 11 bases between them. Using reference TRBV25-1 and TRBJ2-5 for the parts outside the CDR3, the full variable domain is EADIYQTPRYLVIGTGKKITLECSQTMGHDKMYWYQQDPGMELHLIHYSYGVNSTEKGDLSSESTVSRIRTEHFPLTLESARPSHTSQYLCASSGGRAQYFGPGTRLLVL.

The rearrangement uses TRBV13 and TRBJ2-2, with 7 bases lining up with TRBD1. V lost 5 bases and J lost 1; bases outside the gene matches: 7. This CDR3 contains 16 residues. Germline loops: CDR1 PRHDT, CDR2 FYEKMQ (reference sequence). CDR3 residues: CASSHHRQGNTGELFF. The CDR3 DNA follows: TGTGCCAGCAGCCACCACCGACAGGGGAACACCGGGGAGCTGTTTTTT.

The genes are TRBV3-1 (or the pseudogene TRBV3-2) and TRBJ1-5; 7 bases are shared with TRBD1. V shed 3 bases and J 7 bases; nucleotides not matched to a gene: 6. The germline gives CDR1 LGHDT, CDR2 YNNKEL (reference sequence). The length of the CDR3 is 14 residues. CDR3: CASSQRGLGQPQHF. The CDR3 DNA is TGTGCCAGCAGCCAGAGGGGGCTAGGGCAGCCCCAGCATTTT.

This clone was seen a few times. V usage is TRBV18 and J usage is TRBJ2-2; 12 nucleotides line up with TRBD2. This CDR3 is built from 17 residues. With V trimmed by 3 bases and J by 5 bases, 7 bases remained unmatched. Germline V CDR1 and CDR2: KGHSH, LQKENI. The CDR3 region is CASSPRLAGAGTGELFF. CDR3 coding DNA: TGTGCCAGCTCACCTCGACTAGCGGGAGCCGGAACCGGGGAGCTGTTTTTT. The complete variable domain, with remaining parts taken from reference TRBV18 and TRBJ2-2, reads NAGVMQNPRHLVRRRGQEARLRCSPMKGHSHVYWYRQLPEEGLKFMVYLQKENIIDESGMPKERFSAEFPKEGPSILRIQQVVRGDSAAYFCASSPRLAGAGTGELFFGEGSRLTVL.

This chain uses TRBV7-3 with TRBJ2-1, with 13 bases identical to TRBD2. Germline CDR1 reads SGHTA; CDR2 reads FQGTGA. V shed 2 bases and J 10 bases; nucleotides not matched to a gene: 5. CDR3 length: 15 residues. The CDR3 region is CASSLSAGLAGEQFF. The CDR3 DNA reads as TGTGCCAGCAGCTTATCGGCGGGACTAGCGGGGGAGCAGTTCTTC.

The rearrangement links TRBV19 to TRBJ2-3, with D perhaps matching TRBD2 (6 bases). The CDR3 is 13 residues long. The V gene's germline CDR1 is LNHDA and CDR2 SQIVND (reference sequence). Trimming took off 7 bases at V and 0 bases at J, with 8 bases between the two ends. CDR3: CASKRVSTDTQYF. The CDR3 DNA sequence: TGTGCCAGTAAGCGGGTTAGCACAGATACGCAGTATTTT.

The rearrangement links TRBV27 to TRBJ1-2; 8 nucleotides align to TRBD1. Trimming took 5 bases from V and 2 from J; bases not matched to a gene: 7. Per germline, CDR1 MNHEY and CDR2 SMNVEV (reference sequence). The CDR3 totals 15 residues. In DNA form, the CDR3 reads TGTGCCAGCAGTCCCTGGACAGGGTCAAACTATGGCTACACCTTC. Amino acid sequence: CASSPWTGSNYGYTF.